Each of the 27 T cell receptor beta chains below was sequenced from the same sample in a study of early T cells in non-severe SARS-CoV-2 infection. TCRdb passed the 5' RACE reads through MiXCR, listing each CDR3 protein once. The repertoire holds about 23,000 distinct CDR3 sequences, about 5.3% seen once, with around a tenth in the top ten. Sequenced material: whole blood. These receptors were collected from an adult who was a healthcare worker with PCR-confirmed SARS-CoV-2 infection or an uninfected control (not recorded which).

This clonotype appeared many times. CDR3 region: CASSRGGTADTQYF. CDR3 in DNA: TGTGCCAGCAGCCGCGGGGGAACTGCAGATACGCAGTATTTT. The rearrangement uses TRBV7-2 and TRBJ2-3; TRBD2 matches at 7 bases. The CDR3 totals 14 residues. Germline V gives CDR1 SGHTA, CDR2 FQGNSA. Germline trimming cut 5 bases from V and 4 bases from J; bases unmatched to any gene: 6. The full variable domain, rest sourced from reference TRBV7-2 and TRBJ2-3, is GAGVSQSPSNKVTEKGKDVELRCDPISGHTALYWYRQSLGQGLEFLIYFQGNSAPDKSGLPSDRFSAERTGGSVSTLTIQRTQQEDSAVYLCASSRGGTADTQYFGPGTRLTVL.

By share, this clonotype counts as medium-sized (0.01 to 0.1%). This chain connects TRBV20-1 to TRBJ1-4; a possible D gene is TRBD1 (6 bases). The CDR3 is 17 amino acids. In germline, CDR1 is DFQATT, CDR2 SNEGSKA (reference sequence). V was shortened by 1 base and J by 5 bases, with 20 bases between the two germline ends. The CDR3: CSARAQPPGTRNEKLFF. DNA of the CDR3: TGCAGTGCTAGAGCCCAACCGCCGGGGACACGCAATGAAAAACTGTTTTTT.

The table lists this clonotype with many counts. The CDR3 DNA is TGTGCCAGCAGTGAACGTAGCGGGACGGGCAATGAGCAGTTCTTC. Its translation is CASSERSGTGNEQFF. The chain uses TRBV2 and TRBJ2-1, with 8 bases identical to TRBD2. Germline values: CDR1 SNHLY, CDR2 FYNNEI. This CDR3 is built from 15 residues. With 2 bases clipped from V and 6 bases from J, the junction kept 6 bases outside the gene matches. Full variable domain (missing parts from reference TRBV2 and TRBJ2-1): EPEVTQTPSHQVTQMGQEVILRCVPISNHLYFYWYRQILGQKVEFLVSFYNNEISEKSEIFDDQFSVERPDGSNFTLKIRSTKLEDSAMYFCASSERSGTGNEQFFGPGTRLTVL.

Many counts were recorded for this clonotype. This chain connects TRBV20-1 to TRBJ2-4; TRBD1 matches 7 bases. CDR1 DFQATT and CDR2 SNEGSKA come from the germline V gene (reference sequence). The CDR3 contains 12 residues. Germline trimming cut 7 bases from V and 6 bases from J; bases unmatched to any gene: 6. The CDR3 reads CSVPTGTNIQYF. CDR3 bases: TGCAGTGTCCCGACAGGGACAAACATTCAGTACTTC.

This clonotype came up many times. The chain carries TRBV6-5 and TRBJ2-5; TRBD1 aligns across 9 bases. The germline gives CDR1 MNHEY, CDR2 SVGAGI. V gave up 2 bases and J gave up 1 base; unmatched junction bases: 8. This CDR3 is built from 17 residues. The CDR3, as DNA: TGTGCCAGCAGTTACAACAACAGGGGGCTGGGCCAAGAGACCCAGTACTTC. Translation: CASSYNNRGLGQETQYF.

A few counts support this clonotype. This sequence joins TRBV12-3 or TRBV12-4 and TRBJ1-5; 8 bases line up with TRBD1. V was pared by 5 bases and J by 0 bases, with 3 bases of the junction left unmatched. The CDR3 has 15 amino acids. The CDR3 DNA follows: TGTGCCAGCAGTGGGGACAGGAGTAGCAATCAGCCCCAGCATTTT. Its protein is CASSGDRSSNQPQHF.

At least ten counts were recorded for this clonotype. This chain connects TRBV5-6 to TRBJ2-7, with D possibly called TRBD1 or TRBD2 (5 bases each). CDR3 length equals 15 residues. Trimming shortened V by 3 bases and J by 1 base, and 14 bases separated the two germline ends. CDR1 is SGHDT, CDR2 YYEEEE, per germline. The CDR3 DNA sequence: TGTGCCAGCAGCTATCACCCGGGACCTTCCTACGAGCAGTACGTC. The encoded protein is CASSYHPGPSYEQYV.

This clonotype was seen many times. The chain links TRBV12-2 to TRBJ2-5; the table's TRBD1 call for D was not verified on the DNA. TRBV12-2 is shown as a pseudogene. CDR3 length: 19 residues. Here the CDR3 reads CASRFCCPRRSGDIETQYF. CDR3 DNA sequence: TGTGCAAGTCGCTTTTGCTGCCCAAGGCGGTCAGGGGACATCGAGACCCAGTACTTC.

The gene calls are TRBV19 and TRBJ2-1; a possible D gene is TRBD1 (5 bases). CDR3 length equals 17 residues. The germline V and J ends were trimmed by 6 bases and 8 bases, with 26 bases remaining between them. Germline V gene sequence: CDR1 LNHDA, CDR2 SQIVND (reference sequence). The CDR3 region is CASSRKPQGSRGDEQFF. CDR3 nucleotide sequence: TGTGCCAGTAGCCGAAAACCCCAGGGTTCGCGTGGAGATGAGCAGTTCTTC.

This clonotype was counted at least ten times. This chain connects TRBV21-1 to TRBJ1-6; the table calls TRBD1, which could not be checked here. TRBV21-1 is a pseudogene segment. The CDR3 is 19 residues long. This CDR3 reads CASSTHTGPPSVDNSPLHF. CDR3 in DNA: TGTGCCAGCAGCACTCACACGGGACCGCCAAGCGTAGATAATTCACCCCTCCACTTT.

This clonotype was recorded a few times. This chain links TRBV7-2 with TRBJ2-1, with TRBD2 identical over 7 bases. V trimming: 8 bases; J trimming: 6 bases; junction bases outside the gene matches: 4. The CDR3 is 12 amino acids. Germline-derived CDR1 and CDR2 are SGHTA and FQGNSA. The DNA for the CDR3 is TGTGCCAGCGGGGAGGGTCCCAATGAGCAGTTCTTC. Its translation: CASGEGPNEQFF.

The V gene is TRBV6-2 or TRBV6-3, the J gene TRBJ2-2, with a tentative D call TRBD2 (5 bases). V was clipped by 3 bases and J by 3 bases, with 11 bases between them. The CDR3 loop spans 15 amino acids. Germline lookup yields CDR1 MNHEY and CDR2 SVGEGT. The DNA for the CDR3 is TGTGCCAGCAGTTATGGAGGCATCCACACCGGGGAGCTGTTTTTT. Its translation: CASSYGGIHTGELFF.

This clonotype was recorded many times. V and J are TRBV18 and TRBJ1-1; D is unclear. There are 15 residues in the CDR3. The V end lost 3 bases, the J end lost 1 base, and 12 bases lay between the germline ends. Germline V gene lookup returns CDR1 KGHSH and CDR2 LQKENI. DNA for the CDR3: TGTGCCAGCTCACCCATGGGGTCGCCGAACACTGAAGCTTTCTTT. Encoded protein: CASSPMGSPNTEAFF.

This clonotype came up many times. J is TRBJ2-1 and V is TRBV12-5, with unresolved D. The germline V and J ends were trimmed by 2 bases and 8 bases, with 4 bases remaining between them. Germline V gene sequence: CDR1 LGHNT, CDR2 FRNRAP. The CDR3 is 11 amino acids. The CDR3 nucleotides read TGTGCTAGTGGTTTGCGCGATGAGCAGTTCTTC. It yields the protein CASGLRDEQFF.

This clonotype was counted ten times or more. V gene TRBV5-1 combines with J gene TRBJ2-3; 9 positions agree with TRBD2. Losses at the gene ends were 0 bases for V and 6 bases for J; bases not matched to a gene: 8. The CDR3 consists of 16 residues. Germline V CDR1 and CDR2: SGHRS, YFSETQ. The CDR3 here is CASSLEGLARGDTQYF. In DNA, the CDR3 is TGCGCCAGCAGCTTGGAAGGACTAGCGAGGGGGGATACGCAGTATTTT.

This clonotype turned up a few times. The chain uses TRBV25-1 and TRBJ1-4, with TRBD1 matching over 9 bases. Germline assignment: CDR1 MGHDK and CDR2 SYGVNS. Trimming removed 4 bases from V and 7 bases from J; junction bases left unmatched: 10. This CDR3 is 16 amino acids long. The CDR3 loop is CASSAISGTGSEKLFF. The CDR3 DNA reads as TGTGCCAGCAGTGCAATTTCCGGGACAGGGAGTGAAAAACTGTTTTTT. Variable domain in full (rest from reference TRBV25-1 and TRBJ1-4): EADIYQTPRYLVIGTGKKITLECSQTMGHDKMYWYQQDPGMELHLIHYSYGVNSTEKGDLSSESTVSRIRTEHFPLTLESARPSHTSQYLCASSAISGTGSEKLFFGSGTQLSVL.

This clonotype was counted many times. The chain uses TRBV6-5 and TRBJ2-7, with 10 bases identical to TRBD2. After removal of 7 bases from V and 5 bases from J, the junction contained 8 bases not matched to a gene. Germline CDR1 is MNHEY and CDR2 is SVGAGI. The CDR3 is 14 amino acids. This CDR3 is CASMRSGRAHEQYF. CDR3 DNA sequence: TGTGCCAGCATGAGGAGCGGGAGGGCCCACGAGCAGTACTTC.

This clonotype was observed at least ten times. The CDR3 region is CASSTSGSLRRYEQYV. The CDR3 region has the DNA TGCGCCTCATCGACTAGCGGGAGCCTCCGGAGGTACGAGCAGTACGTC. The rearrangement uses TRBV4-3 and TRBJ2-7, with TRBD2 matching over 12 bases. V was clipped by 11 bases and J by 4 bases; unmatched bases: 15. This CDR3 region has 16 residues. Per germline, CDR1 LGHNA and CDR2 YSLEER.

This clonotype appeared a few times. The chain couples TRBV5-4 to TRBJ2-2, with 13 bases that match TRBD2. CDR3 size: 17 residues. CDR1 and CDR2 (germline): SGHNT, YYREEE (reference sequence). The trim removed 4 bases at V and 6 bases at J, leaving 9 bases unmatched. CDR3 bases: TGTGCCAGCAGCCTTCTCGGACTAGCGGGAGTGGCCGGGGAGCTGTTTTTT. Its translation is CASSLLGLAGVAGELFF.

In its sample, this clonotype was seen a few times. Written as DNA, the CDR3 is TGCGCCAGCAGCCAAGATGGACTAGCCCGTGAGCAGTTCTTC. It is translated as CASSQDGLAREQFF. The rearrangement joins TRBV4-1 to TRBJ2-1, with TRBD2 matching over 8 bases. CDR1 and CDR2 from the germline V gene are MGHRA and YSYEKL. The junction had 4 bases not matched to a gene; V was cut back by 0 bases and J by 9 bases. This CDR3 region has 14 residues.

This clonotype came up a few times. CDR3 protein: CSAWWSGVYEQYF. DNA of the CDR3: TGCAGTGCTTGGTGGTCGGGGGTCTACGAGCAGTACTTC. The chain employs TRBV20-1 and TRBJ2-7; D perhaps matches TRBD2 (6 bases). Trimming took off 5 bases at V and 3 bases at J, with 14 bases between the two ends. Germline lookup yields CDR1 DFQATT and CDR2 SNEGSKA (reference sequence). The CDR3 has 13 residues.

This clonotype was recorded at least ten times. The chain carries TRBV13 and TRBJ2-7; either TRBD1 or TRBD2 may fit D (5 bases each). V was cut by 3 bases and J by 2 bases, with 8 bases left in between. Germline loops: CDR1 PRHDT, CDR2 FYEKMQ (reference sequence). This CDR3 spans 13 amino acids. The CDR3, as DNA: TGTGCCAGCAGCTTGGGACCAACCTACGAGCAGTACGTC. Translation: CASSLGPTYEQYV.

This clonotype was counted a few times. Mismatch with germline at one junction end may stem from a read error. The chain uses TRBV7-9 and TRBJ2-6; 7 bases fit TRBD2. Germline CDR1 SEHNR, CDR2 FQNEAQ (reference sequence). The CDR3 runs to 16 residues. The CDR3 sequence: CASSLQRGSGANVMTF. Here the CDR3 DNA reads TGTGCCAGCAGCTTACAGCGGGGCTCTGGGGCCAACGTCATGACTTTC.

This clonotype appeared a few times. The V and J genes are TRBV12-3 or TRBV12-4 and TRBJ2-3; D ambiguous. The CDR3 has 14 residues. The V end was cut by 3 bases, the J end by 2 bases, with 9 bases between. CDR3 amino acids: CASSFAPDTDTQYF. As DNA, the CDR3 is TGTGCCAGCAGTTTCGCTCCCGACACAGATACGCAGTATTTT.

This clonotype is labeled medium-sized. V usage is TRBV7-8 and J usage is TRBJ2-3; 7 bases agree with TRBD2. Germline V gene sequence: CDR1 SGHVS, CDR2 FQNEAQ. J gave up 2 bases and V 1 base, and 9 bases lay outside the gene matches. The CDR3 consists of 17 residues. The CDR3 DNA sequence: TGTGCCAGCAGCTTAGGGGCTAGCGGAGAATCCACAGATACGCAGTATTTT. This translates into CASSLGASGESTDTQYF.

The chain uses TRBV6-2 or TRBV6-3 and TRBJ2-4; 9 nucleotides agree with TRBD2. The CDR3 contains 14 residues. Germline CDR1 is MNHEY and CDR2 is SVGEGT. Germline trimming cut 6 bases from V and 6 bases from J; bases unmatched to any gene: 6. The CDR3 bases are TGTGCCAGCAGGGAAGCGGGGGGACCAAACATTCAGTACTTC. It codes for CASREAGGPNIQYF.

This clonotype occurred many times. The gene calls are TRBV6-1 and TRBJ2-7; maybe TRBD2 (5 bases). This CDR3 has 15 amino acids. The germline V and J ends were trimmed by 3 bases and 0 bases, with 12 bases remaining between them. Germline assignment: CDR1 MNHNS and CDR2 SASEGT. The CDR3 nucleotides read TGTGCCAGCAGTGAGGGTCCGGGGAGCTCCTACGAGCAGTACGTC. It is translated as CASSEGPGSSYEQYV.